Included here is one T cell receptor (beta chain) sequence, with context. Its antigen is unidentified. This record belongs to a study of T cell responses to AZD1222 COVID-19 vaccine. Whole-study results and caveats: Following two doses of AZD1222, Spike-specific TCR breadth and depth rose. All repertoire sampling was performed exclusively after the peak T cell response. Baseline serostatus was positive in only six AZD1222 recipients. Donors, mostly white British, included more females; clonal diversity was possibly underestimated.

Only in-frame clones appear in the TCRdb table, and some are missing; sequencing was by immunoSEQ multiplex PCR. Of about 120,000 clones in the sample, 80% to 90% were seen once. The CDR3 has 14 amino acids. The ends were cut back, 2 bases at V and 4 bases at J, with 9 bases in the middle. From germline, CDR1 is SGHTA and CDR2 FQGNSA. The receptor was derived from an adult in good health. Sequencing was performed on peripheral blood, taken on day 0 of AZD1222 vaccination. This chain uses TRBV7-2 with TRBJ2-1; D uncertain. The CDR3 DNA follows: TGTGCCAGCAGCTTAAAATTCGGTTACAATGAGCAGTTCTTC. Its translation: CASSLKFGYNEQFF. The whole variable domain, remainder taken from reference TRBV7-2 and TRBJ2-1, is GAGVSQSPSNKVTEKGKDVELRCDPISGHTALYWYRQSLGQGLEFLIYFQGNSAPDKSGLPSDRFSAERTGGSVSTLTIQRTQQEDSAVYLCASSLKFGYNEQFFGPGTRLTVL.